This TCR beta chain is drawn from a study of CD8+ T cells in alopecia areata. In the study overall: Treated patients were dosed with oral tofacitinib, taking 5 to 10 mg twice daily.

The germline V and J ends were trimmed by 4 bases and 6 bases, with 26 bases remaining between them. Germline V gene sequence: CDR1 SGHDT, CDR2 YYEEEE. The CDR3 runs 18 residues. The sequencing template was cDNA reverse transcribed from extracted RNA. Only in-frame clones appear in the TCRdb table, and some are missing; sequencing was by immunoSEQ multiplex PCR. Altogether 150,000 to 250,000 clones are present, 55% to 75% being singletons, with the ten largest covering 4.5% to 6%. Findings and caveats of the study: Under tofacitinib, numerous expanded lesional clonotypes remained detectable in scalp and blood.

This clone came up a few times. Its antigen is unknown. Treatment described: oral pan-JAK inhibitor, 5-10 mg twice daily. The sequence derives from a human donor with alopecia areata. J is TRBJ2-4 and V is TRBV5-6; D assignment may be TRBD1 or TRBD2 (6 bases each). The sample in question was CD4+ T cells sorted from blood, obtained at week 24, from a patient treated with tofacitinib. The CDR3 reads CASSPLRTATLGGNIQYF. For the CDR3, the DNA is TGTGCCAGCAGCCCTCTCCGGACAGCAACTCTGGGGGGAAACATTCAGTACTTC.